A single sample gave rise to the 28 T cell receptor beta chains below, sequenced in a study of neurological immune-mediated disorders. TCRdb re-called the 5' RACE reads with MiXCR, one entry per CDR3 protein. The sample lists 57,000 or so distinct CDR3 sequences, more than 8% seen once, with under 15% in the top ten. Time point in this sample: longitudinal time-point 2. The source material was PBMCs. The receptor source for this set is a man aged 30 to 39 in good health.

This clonotype was counted many times. The chain has TRBV2 and TRBJ1-5; D not certain. The germline CDR1 and CDR2 sequences are SNHLY and FYNNEI. This CDR3 has 13 residues. V lost 6 bases, J lost 4 bases, and 10 bases lay in between. The chain's CDR3 is CASRPRGNQPQHF. CDR3 DNA sequence: TGTGCCAGCAGACCCCGTGGGAATCAGCCCCAGCATTTT. The full variable domain, completed using reference TRBV2 and TRBJ1-5, is EPEVTQTPSHQVTQMGQEVILRCVPISNHLYFYWYRQILGQKVEFLVSFYNNEISEKSEIFDDQFSVERPDGSNFTLKIRSTKLEDSAMYFCASRPRGNQPQHFGDGTRLSIL.

The sample holds many counts of this clonotype. The rearrangement links TRBV20-1 to TRBJ1-6; the match to TRBD1 covers 9 bases. The V segment lost 0 bases and the J segment 8 bases; nucleotides outside the gene matches: 5. This CDR3 contains 15 residues. CDR1 is DFQATT and CDR2 is SNEGSKA in the germline V gene (reference sequence). CDR3 residues: CSAREQGAFDSPLHF. CDR3 DNA sequence: TGCAGTGCTAGAGAACAGGGGGCATTTGATTCACCCCTCCACTTT.

Concerning this clonotype: The junction and the germline gene differ at one end; a read error may be behind it. The rearrangement links TRBV7-6 to TRBJ1-4, with 7 bases aligning to TRBD1. Germline CDR1 SGHVS, CDR2 FNYEAQ. This CDR3 has 14 amino acids. The CDR3 DNA follows: TGTGTCAGCAGCAGGGGGGTTGATAATGAAAAACTGTTTTTT. This sequence encodes CVSSRGVDNEKLFF.

This clonotype was counted many times. The rearrangement joins TRBV7-2 to TRBJ1-5; D not certain. V gave up 3 bases and J gave up 0 bases, with 9 bases separating them. Germline values: CDR1 SGHTA, CDR2 FQGNSA. This CDR3 contains 15 residues. The CDR3 protein is CASSLSRDSNQPQHF. CDR3 bases: TGTGCCAGCAGCTTGTCGAGGGATAGCAATCAGCCCCAGCATTTT.

At least ten counts were recorded for this clonotype. The rearrangement joins TRBV10-3 to TRBJ1-4; the D gene is possibly TRBD1 (5 bases). V lost 7 bases to trimming and J lost 5 bases, with 11 bases between them. Germline V gene data show CDR1 as ENHRY and CDR2 as SYGVKD. The CDR3 runs 13 residues. The CDR3 bases are TGTGCCATCAATTCAGGGCCCAATGAAAAACTGTTTTTT. This translates into CAINSGPNEKLFF.

The CDR3 DNA is TGTGCCAGCAGCTTTACCTCAACCGGGGAGCTGTTTTTT. The encoded protein is CASSFTSTGELFF. The genes are TRBV7-2 and TRBJ2-2; D is ambiguous. CDR3 length: 13 residues. The V and J ends lost 3 bases and 5 bases respectively, with 7 bases between them. Germline V gives CDR1 SGHTA, CDR2 FQGNSA.

This clonotype was detected ten times or more. The rearrangement links TRBV5-1 to TRBJ2-6; 7 bases are shared with TRBD1. The V segment lost 8 bases and the J segment 2 bases; nucleotides outside the gene matches: 10. Germline values: CDR1 SGHRS, CDR2 YFSETQ. This CDR3 has 16 residues. The CDR3 region is CASKDRALTGANVLTF. The CDR3 region has the DNA TGCGCCAGTAAAGACAGGGCGCTAACTGGGGCCAACGTCCTGACTTTC.

This clonotype occurred many times. This chain links TRBV9 with TRBJ2-3; D gene uncertain. CDR1 and CDR2 from the germline V gene are SGDLS and YYNGEE. The CDR3 is 12 amino acids. Trimming pared 4 bases from V and 6 bases from J, leaving 9 bases between. The DNA of the CDR3 is TGTGCCAGCAGCATCCAATACGATACGCAGTATTTT. Protein: CASSIQYDTQYF. The full variable domain, completed using reference TRBV9 and TRBJ2-3, is DSGVTQTPKHLITATGQRVTLRCSPRSGDLSVYWYQQSLDQGLQFLIQYYNGEERAKGNILERFSAQQFPDLHSELNLSSLELGDSALYFCASSIQYDTQYFGPGTRLTVL.

The sample holds many counts of this clonotype. V and J are TRBV6-5 and TRBJ2-7; the D gene is possibly TRBD2 (7 bases). The germline gives CDR1 MNHEY, CDR2 SVGAGI. V was trimmed by 6 bases and J by 5 bases, leaving 17 bases between them. The CDR3 loop spans 14 amino acids. The CDR3 nucleotides are TGTGCCAGCAGAGCCGCGGGGGCCAAGAACGAGCAGTACTTC. Its protein product is CASRAAGAKNEQYF.

This clonotype was recorded at least ten times. The chain recombines TRBV28 with TRBJ1-5; D is unresolved. Looked up from germline, CDR1 is MDHEN and CDR2 is SYDVKM. V lost 6 bases and J lost 0, with 12 bases in between. The CDR3 covers 15 residues. The CDR3 region is CASSRKPYSNQPQHF. CDR3 DNA sequence: TGTGCCAGCAGCCGGAAGCCTTATAGCAATCAGCCCCAGCATTTT.

The table lists this clonotype with many counts. The genes are TRBV10-2 and TRBJ1-2, with 10 bases lining up with TRBD1. V was clipped by 6 bases and J by 2 bases; unmatched bases: 12. Germline V gene sequence: CDR1 WSHSY, CDR2 SAAADI. The CDR3 runs 17 residues. CDR3 coding DNA: TGCGCCAGCAGGGAACTCTCCGGACAGGGGGGGAACTATGGCTACACCTTC. This sequence encodes CASRELSGQGGNYGYTF.

This clonotype was detected many times. The chain couples TRBV7-8 to TRBJ2-1; the match to TRBD2 covers 7 bases. Germline V gene sequence: CDR1 SGHVS, CDR2 FQNEAQ. The CDR3 loop spans 17 amino acids. V gave up 5 bases and J gave up 4 bases; unmatched junction bases: 14. The DNA for the CDR3 is TGTGCCAGCAGCCTACTTCCCGGACTAGACGGGTACAATGAGCAGTTCTTC. Translation: CASSLLPGLDGYNEQFF.

This clonotype was counted at least ten times. The V gene is TRBV7-2, the J gene TRBJ2-3; D perhaps matches TRBD1 (6 bases). The CDR3 sequence is 16 residues long. CDR1 and CDR2 (germline): SGHTA, FQGNSA. Trimming removed 5 bases at V and 2 bases at J, with 17 bases between. The CDR3 region is CASSPQGGSLTDTQYF. For the CDR3, the DNA is TGTGCCAGCAGCCCACAGGGCGGCAGCCTCACAGATACGCAGTATTTT.

This clonotype was observed at least ten times. The chain joins TRBV29-1 to TRBJ1-1; D call uncertain. This CDR3 region has 13 residues. Looked up from germline, CDR1 is SQVTM and CDR2 is ANQGSEA. Trimming pared 7 bases from V and 1 base from J, leaving 13 bases between. CDR3: CSALKGGNTEAFF. In nucleotides, the CDR3 is TGCAGCGCCTTGAAGGGAGGGAACACTGAAGCTTTCTTT.

This clonotype was recorded at least ten times. The rearrangement uses TRBV10-3 and TRBJ2-1; D is tentatively TRBD1 or TRBD2 (5 bases each). Looked up from germline, CDR1 is ENHRY and CDR2 is SYGVKD. V was clipped by 9 bases and J by 8 bases, with 14 bases between them. The length of the CDR3 is 12 residues. DNA of the CDR3: TGTGCCATTATGAGTATGGGGGATGAGCAGTTCTTC. Translated, it gives CAIMSMGDEQFF.

This clonotype showed up many times. This sequence joins TRBV5-1 and TRBJ2-1; 11 bases match TRBD2. Per germline, CDR1 SGHRS and CDR2 YFSETQ. The CDR3 sequence is 17 residues long. Trimming at V came to 4 bases and at J to 1 base, leaving 7 bases not matched to a gene. The chain's CDR3 is CASSPPLAGGSYNEQFF. For the CDR3, the DNA is TGCGCCAGCAGCCCACCCCTAGCGGGAGGTTCCTACAATGAGCAGTTCTTC.

This clonotype was observed many times. This chain uses TRBV6-1 with TRBJ2-7, with D possibly matching TRBD2 (5 bases). CDR3 length: 14 amino acids. Trimming left V 1 base short and J 2 bases short, with 9 bases between. Germline V lookup: CDR1 MNHNS, CDR2 SASEGT. The CDR3 spells CASSEVGSAYEQYF. The CDR3 bases are TGTGCCAGCAGTGAAGTTGGGAGCGCCTACGAGCAGTACTTC.

This clonotype was observed many times. The rearrangement uses TRBV5-1 and TRBJ2-1, with 8 bases aligning to TRBD1. This CDR3 contains 15 residues. Germline-derived CDR1 and CDR2 are SGHRS and YFSETQ. J gave up 3 bases and V 0 bases, and 2 bases lay outside the gene matches. DNA for the CDR3: TGCGCCAGCAGCTTGGTACAGGGGGTCTACAATGAGCAGTTCTTC. This translates into CASSLVQGVYNEQFF.

This clonotype has a count of ten or more. The chain recombines TRBV12-3 or TRBV12-4 with TRBJ1-3; no definite D call. The CDR3 is 12 residues long. Deletions cut 3 bases from V and 3 bases from J, with 3 bases between. The DNA for the CDR3 is TGTGCCAGCAGTTTCGTTGGAAACACCATATATTTT. Translating gives CASSFVGNTIYF.

This clonotype has at least ten counts. The chain employs TRBV5-1 and TRBJ2-5; 7 bases agree with TRBD1. This CDR3 has 15 residues. Germline V gene lookup returns CDR1 SGHRS and CDR2 YFSETQ. Losses at the gene ends were 0 bases for V and 1 base for J; bases not matched to a gene: 3. The CDR3 here is CASSLVRDSQETQYF. Written as DNA, the CDR3 is TGCGCCAGCAGCTTGGTTCGGGACAGCCAAGAGACCCAGTACTTC.

This clonotype has ten or more counts. The CDR3 spells CASSLVQGPPDTQYF. As DNA, the CDR3 is TGTGCCAGCAGCTTAGTCCAGGGGCCCCCGGATACGCAGTATTTT. V usage is TRBV11-2 and J usage is TRBJ2-3, with D possibly TRBD1 on 6 matching bases. V was clipped by 1 base and J by 6 bases, with 14 bases between them. The CDR3 totals 15 residues. The germline V gene encodes CDR1 SGHAT and CDR2 FQNNGV.

This clonotype was observed many times. V usage is TRBV6-5 and J usage is TRBJ1-1; 9 bases are shared with TRBD1. The germline V gene encodes CDR1 MNHEY and CDR2 SVGAGI. J gave up 3 bases and V 5 bases, and 16 bases lay outside the gene matches. The CDR3 spans 18 residues. CDR3 residues: CASSRPNPGTGRDTEAFF. CDR3 nucleotides: TGTGCCAGCAGTCGACCCAACCCCGGGACAGGGAGGGACACTGAAGCTTTCTTT.

This clonotype was detected ten times or more. The rearrangement joins TRBV24-1 to TRBJ1-5, with a tentative D call TRBD1 (6 bases). Germline CDR1 and CDR2: KGHDR and SFDVKD. This CDR3 has 16 amino acids. V was pared by 7 bases and J by 3 bases, with 18 bases between. Written as DNA, the CDR3 is TGTGCCACCAGACCTGGGGGCGGGCTAAACAATCAGCCCCAGCATTTT. Protein sequence: CATRPGGGLNNQPQHF.

This clonotype came up many times. The chain joins TRBV12-3 or TRBV12-4 to TRBJ1-1, with TRBD1 matching over 7 bases. V lost 5 bases to trimming and J lost 2 bases; unmatched junction nucleotides: 5. CDR3 length equals 14 residues. The CDR3: CASSIGGINTEAFF. The DNA for the CDR3 is TGTGCCAGCAGTATAGGGGGCATTAACACTGAAGCTTTCTTT.

This clonotype was counted at least ten times. The chain combines TRBV5-1 with TRBJ1-2; D possibly corresponds to TRBD1 (6 bases). CDR1 and CDR2 from the germline V gene are SGHRS and YFSETQ. The CDR3 totals 15 residues. V lost 4 bases, J lost 2 bases, and 15 bases lay in between. The CDR3 DNA reads TGCGCCAGCAGCATAACCGGGGGGCCGAACTATGGCTACACCTTC. This encodes CASSITGGPNYGYTF. Complete variable domain (other parts from reference TRBV5-1 and TRBJ1-2): KAGVTQTPRYLIKTRGQQVTLSCSPISGHRSVSWYQQTPGQGLQFLFEYFSETQRNKGNFPGRFSGRQFSNSRSEMNVSTLELGDSALYLCASSITGGPNYGYTFGSGTRLTVV.

This clonotype was observed at least ten times. J is TRBJ2-1 and V is TRBV9; 16 bases match TRBD2. The junction had 16 bases not matched to a gene; V was cut back by 4 bases and J by 3 bases. The CDR3 loop spans 21 amino acids. The germline CDR1 and CDR2 sequences are SGDLS and YYNGEE. DNA for the CDR3: TGTGCCAGCAGCCCCCGGGGGACTAGCGGGAGGGCCGGTAGCAACTACAATGAGCAGTTCTTC. It is translated as CASSPRGTSGRAGSNYNEQFF.

There are many counts of this clonotype. The chain employs TRBV28 and TRBJ2-4, with a possible D match to TRBD2 (6 bases). The germline gives CDR1 MDHEN, CDR2 SYDVKM. This CDR3 is built from 15 residues. Trimming removed 3 bases from V and 1 base from J, with 10 bases in between. CDR3 nucleotide sequence: TGTGCCAGCAGTTTGGGAGGTGTTGCCAAAAACATTCAGTACTTC. Its translation is CASSLGGVAKNIQYF.

This clonotype was recorded at least ten times. The rearrangement links TRBV6-6 to TRBJ1-3; D is possibly TRBD1 (5 bases). V dropped 0 bases and J dropped 0 bases, with 9 bases sitting between them. Germline V lookup: CDR1 MNHNY, CDR2 SVGAGI (reference sequence). CDR3 length: 16 residues. CDR3 region: CASSYSDTSSGNTIYF. The CDR3 region has the DNA TGTGCCAGCAGTTACTCGGACACAAGCTCTGGAAACACCATATATTTT.